This TCR beta chain was documented in a study of Graves' ophthalmopathy and Graves' hyperthyroidism. Germline V gene sequence: CDR1 SGHRS, CDR2 YFSETQ. Trimming cost V 4 bases and J 0 bases, with 13 bases left between them. The CDR3 is 15 amino acids. This clonotype has a count of ten or more. RNA served as the template for amplifying TCR beta CDR3 regions. An opening RT-PCR round employed HTBI primers and preceded a second-round multiplex PCR. TCRdb processed the multiplex PCR reads anew with MiXCR; each CDR3 protein has one entry. The table lists more than 1,000,000 distinct CDR3 sequences, 35% to 45% of them singletons.

The rearrangement joins TRBV5-1 to TRBJ1-1; no reliable D call. This receptor was identified in an adult man with Graves' hyperthyroidism. The sequenced sample was peripheral blood or thyroid tissue (not recorded which). In nucleotides, the CDR3 is TGCGCCAGCAGCGGGAGGGTTAACTTGAACACTGAAGCTTTCTTT. Its translation is CASSGRVNLNTEAFF.